This record looks at one T cell receptor beta chain sequence and its context. Its antigen remains unidentified. The PCR had 60 Vbeta and 13 Jbeta primers. Profiled with immunoSEQ multiplex PCR; TCRdb holds only in-frame clones, not every one. The sample table includes fewer than 250,000 clones. The sample comes from a study of cytomegalovirus exposure and HLA in healthy donors. Broader study findings: A later analysis by the authors found several of the most significant clusters apparently linked to common viral pathogens. Cytomegalovirus status was reportedly diagnosed by the classifier with high sensitivity and specificity.

The CDR3 is 14 amino acids. V shed 2 bases, J shed 15 bases, and the junction held 12 bases outside the gene matches. The germline gives CDR1 SGHDN, CDR2 FVKESK. Sequences were obtained from PBMCs. The sequence came from a woman aged 30 to 39 in good health and CMV-seropositive. The chain carries TRBV14 and TRBJ2-1; 8 nucleotides agree with TRBD2. The chain's CDR3 is CASSQSTGLVAPFF. CDR3 nucleotides: TGTGCCAGCAGCCAATCCACGGGACTAGTGGCTCCGTTCTTC. Combining the CDR3 with reference TRBV14 and TRBJ2-1 gives the whole variable domain EAGVTQFPSHSVIEKGQTVTLRCDPISGHDNLYWYRRVMGKEIKFLLHFVKESKQDESGMPNNRFLAERTGGTYSTLKVQPAELEDSGVYFCASSQSTGLVAPFFGPGTRLTVL.